This is a list of T cell receptor beta chains from one sample in a study of cytomegalovirus exposure and HLA in healthy donors. Clones were sequenced by immunoSEQ multiplex PCR, and TCRdb holds only the in-frame ones, with some missing. This table has 100,000 to 150,000 clones, less than 85% appearing once. Specimen: PBMCs. The receptor set was obtained from a female donor in good health and CMV-seronegative. CDR3s include the opening cysteine and the closing phenylalanine or tryptophan. The D gene is left open where the match is weak.

v_call: TRBV29-1
d_call: TRBD1
cdr3_aa: CSVGQGDHGYTF

v_call: TRBV6-5
d_call: -
cdr3_aa: CASIGRDTQYF

v_call: TRBV27
d_call: TRBD1
cdr3_aa: CASSSGQGLYEQYF

v_call: TRBV14
d_call: TRBD2
cdr3_aa: CASSPSRTSGGAFGANVLTF

v_call: TRBV9
d_call: TRBD2
cdr3_aa: CASSVTSPGELFF

v_call: TRBV2
d_call: -
cdr3_aa: CASSDSAESSYEQYF

v_call: TRBV7-9
d_call: -
cdr3_aa: CASSLASRVYEQYF

v_call: TRBV21-1
d_call: -
cdr3_aa: CASNQQGIRETQYF

v_call: TRBV9
d_call: TRBD1
cdr3_aa: CASSVTGGVTEAFF

v_call: TRBV18
d_call: TRBD1
cdr3_aa: CASSPGTGLYEQYF

v_call: TRBV9
d_call: TRBD1
cdr3_aa: CASSVVQGGWGWGYGYTF

v_call: TRBV7-9
d_call: TRBD1
cdr3_aa: CASSLGQGNTEAFF

v_call: TRBV5-1
d_call: TRBD1
cdr3_aa: CASSRDRDYNEQFF

v_call: TRBV5-1
d_call: -
cdr3_aa: CASSLVPLNSGTGELFF

v_call: TRBV5-1
d_call: TRBD1
cdr3_aa: CASSSGQGSYNEQFF

v_call: TRBV27
d_call: -
cdr3_aa: CASSLRSGANVLTF

v_call: TRBV30
d_call: -
cdr3_aa: CAWATQGHEQYF

v_call: TRBV11-2
d_call: -
cdr3_aa: CASRPDGGGTEAFF

v_call: TRBV30
d_call: -
cdr3_aa: CAWRQTANTEAFF

v_call: TRBV5-1
d_call: TRBD1
cdr3_aa: CASSLAGGAVGTEAFF

v_call: TRBV6-5
d_call: -
cdr3_aa: CASTAPWGVGEQYF

v_call: TRBV6-4
d_call: TRBD2
cdr3_aa: CASSDSGTSYNEQFF

v_call: TRBV20-1
d_call: -
cdr3_aa: CSARHRAEAFF

v_call: TRBV10-2
d_call: -
cdr3_aa: CASSGGGTGEKLFF

v_call: TRBV10-3
d_call: -
cdr3_aa: CAIRGFRGFLYEQYF

v_call: TRBV6-1
d_call: TRBD1
cdr3_aa: CASSEDPGGPLENYGYTF

v_call: TRBV7-8
d_call: TRBD2
cdr3_aa: CASSLAGGRGTGELFF

v_call: TRBV6-4
d_call: -
cdr3_aa: CASSDSGGSTDTQYF

v_call: TRBV9
d_call: -
cdr3_aa: CASSGWGDYTDTQYF

v_call: TRBV7-2
d_call: -
cdr3_aa: CASSPEQGLANSPLHF

v_call: TRBV5-1
d_call: TRBD2
cdr3_aa: CASSLGLAGDTDTQYF

v_call: TRBV5-1
d_call: -
cdr3_aa: CASSFSTGTQYF

v_call: TRBV5-8
d_call: -
cdr3_aa: CASSLVQGRETQYF

v_call: TRBV9
d_call: TRBD2
cdr3_aa: CASSVEPAGAYEQYF

v_call: TRBV7-9
d_call: TRBD1
cdr3_aa: CASSQGQGPDEAFF

v_call: TRBV30
d_call: TRBD1
cdr3_aa: CAWSLRGYTQYF

v_call: TRBV11-2
d_call: -
cdr3_aa: CASSPPGVSGNTIYF

v_call: TRBV11-2
d_call: TRBD2
cdr3_aa: CASSLASGSFNTGELFF

v_call: TRBV11-2
d_call: -
cdr3_aa: CASSLSKEAFF

v_call: TRBV30
d_call: -
cdr3_aa: CAWSGGLSSGNTIYF

v_call: TRBV6-5
d_call: TRBD2
cdr3_aa: CASSDGRATDTQYF

v_call: TRBV18
d_call: TRBD2
cdr3_aa: CASSPLGLAGGNEQYF

v_call: TRBV2
d_call: TRBD1
cdr3_aa: CASSEEVPGTGTYEQYF

v_call: TRBV7-2
d_call: TRBD1
cdr3_aa: CASSSWDRGEAFF

v_call: TRBV30
d_call: -
cdr3_aa: CAWSRQATNEKLFF

v_call: TRBV28
d_call: -
cdr3_aa: CASSFPVSYEQYF

v_call: TRBV7-9
d_call: TRBD1
cdr3_aa: CASSRQGWHEQYF

v_call: TRBV5-1
d_call: -
cdr3_aa: CASSLGAAVRVEQYF

v_call: TRBV18
d_call: -
cdr3_aa: CASSPRQGSRDEQYF

v_call: TRBV21-1
d_call: -
cdr3_aa: CASSKAAAVNTEAFF

v_call: TRBV5-6
d_call: -
cdr3_aa: CASSLNRVDEQYF

v_call: TRBV5-5
d_call: -
cdr3_aa: CASSFTGGANYEQYF

v_call: TRBV11-2
d_call: TRBD1
cdr3_aa: CASSLGTGRHEKLFF

v_call: TRBV9
d_call: TRBD2
cdr3_aa: CASSVGGGKNIQYF

v_call: TRBV27
d_call: TRBD1
cdr3_aa: CASSFPGQGNNEQFF